A single sample is the source of the 23 T cell receptor beta chains below, sequenced in a study of T cell repertoires in ileal Crohn's disease. Produced via immunoSEQ multiplex PCR; TCRdb's table is partial and in-frame only. The sample gives around 17,000 clones, approximately 86% of which show up once; roughly 6% is in the top ten. The sample comprised ileal tissue. These receptors were taken from an adult with Crohn's disease.

The chain is built from TRBV15 and TRBJ1-1; 11 bases are shared with TRBD1. J lost 7 bases, V lost 4 bases, and 11 bases had no gene match. Germline-derived CDR1 and CDR2 are LNHNV and YYDKDF (reference sequence). The CDR3 totals 16 residues. The CDR3 nucleotides read TGTGCCACCAGCAAAGGACAGGGGGCTATATATAGTGAAGCTTTCTTT. Translated, it gives CATSKGQGAIYSEAFF.

The V call is TRBV29-1, the J call TRBJ2-5, with a weak D call TRBD1 (5 bases). Germline CDR1 is SQVTM and CDR2 is ANQGSEA. Trimming removed 5 bases from V and 7 bases from J, with 17 bases in between. There are 13 residues in the CDR3. The CDR3 spells CSVSTAEVGTQYF. The CDR3 DNA is TGCAGCGTTTCGACAGCCGAAGTTGGGACCCAGTACTTC.

The V call is TRBV6-6, the J call TRBJ2-7; a possible D gene is TRBD1 (5 bases). Germline V gives CDR1 MNHNY, CDR2 SVGAGI (reference sequence). Trimming shortened V by 0 bases and J by 4 bases, and 10 bases separated the two germline ends. CDR3 length: 14 residues. CDR3 protein: CASSYSDTLYEQYF. CDR3 in DNA: TGTGCCAGCAGTTACTCGGACACCCTTTACGAGCAGTACTTC.

The chain links TRBV7-9 to TRBJ2-7; D gene ambiguous. V lost 3 bases, J lost 1 base, and 16 bases lay in between. Per the germline V gene, CDR1 is SEHNR and CDR2 is FQNEAQ (reference sequence). The CDR3 is made up of 16 amino acids. The CDR3: CASSFVQDTFSYEQYF. CDR3 nucleotides: TGTGCCAGCAGCTTCGTCCAGGATACCTTTTCCTACGAGCAGTACTTC.

The V and J genes are TRBV10-2 and TRBJ2-5; the D gene is possibly TRBD2 (7 bases). Germline V gene sequence: CDR1 WSHSY, CDR2 SAAADI. The CDR3 consists of 16 residues. Trimming cost V 3 bases and J 3 bases, with 17 bases left between them. DNA for the CDR3: TGCGCCAGCAGTGATAGAGAGGGGGGGACCAAAGAGACCCAGTACTTC. Residues: CASSDREGGTKETQYF.

This chain links TRBV7-8 with TRBJ2-7; 9 nucleotides align to TRBD2. V shed 4 bases and J 0 bases; nucleotides not matched to a gene: 10. CDR1 SGHVS and CDR2 FQNEAQ come from the germline V gene. The CDR3 spans 17 residues. DNA of the CDR3: TGTGCCAGCAGCTCAAGACTAGCGGCAGTCGGCTCCTACGAGCAGTACTTC. Translated: CASSSRLAAVGSYEQYF.

The gene calls are TRBV6-4 and TRBJ2-1, with 12 bases that match TRBD2. This CDR3 has 14 amino acids. With 2 bases clipped from V and 7 bases from J, the junction kept 0 bases outside the gene matches. Germline V gene data show CDR1 as MRHNA and CDR2 as SNTAGT. Written as DNA, the CDR3 is TGTGCCAGCAGTGACGGGACTAGCGGGAATGAGCAGTTCTTC. This codes for CASSDGTSGNEQFF.

V is TRBV6-9 and J is TRBJ2-5; tentatively, D is TRBD2 (5 bases). Germline V gives CDR1 MNHGY, CDR2 SVAAGI. This CDR3 spans 15 amino acids. The germline V and J ends were trimmed by 9 bases and 2 bases, with 19 bases remaining between them. The CDR3, as DNA: TGTGCCAGTCCGGGTTCACTCTCGGGGCAAGAGACCCAGTACTTC. Encoded protein: CASPGSLSGQETQYF.

V gene TRBV28 combines with J gene TRBJ2-1, with D perhaps matching TRBD2 (6 bases). The ends were cut back, 5 bases at V and 1 base at J, with 18 bases in the middle. CDR3 size: 17 residues. Germline V gene data show CDR1 as MDHEN and CDR2 as SYDVKM. CDR3 loop: CASSRGAGPHSYNEQFF. Here the CDR3 DNA reads TGTGCCAGCAGTCGCGGGGCGGGGCCACATTCCTACAATGAGCAGTTCTTC.

The V call is TRBV27, the J call TRBJ2-7; D possibly corresponds to TRBD1 (6 bases). Germline lookup yields CDR1 MNHEY and CDR2 SMNVEV (reference sequence). This CDR3 has 13 residues. Trimming shortened V by 5 bases and J by 1 base, and 9 bases separated the two germline ends. The CDR3, as DNA: TGTGCCAGCAGTCATACAGGGTCCTACGAGCAGTACTTC. It is translated as CASSHTGSYEQYF.

This CDR3 reads CASRPTGTETQYF. The CDR3 DNA sequence: TGTGCCAGCAGGCCTACAGGGACAGAGACCCAGTACTTC. The J gene is TRBJ2-5, the V gene TRBV6-5; the D gene is possibly TRBD1 (6 bases). V shed 6 bases and J shed 4 bases, with 12 bases lying between them. The CDR3 has 13 amino acids. Germline CDR1 and CDR2: MNHEY and SVGAGI.

The chain carries TRBV7-3 and TRBJ2-3; tentative D call: TRBD2 (6 bases). Germline-derived CDR1 and CDR2 are SGHTA and FQGTGA. CDR3 size: 16 residues. The V and J ends lost 5 bases and 0 bases respectively, with 15 bases between them. The CDR3 sequence: CASSLGVAESTDTQYF. In nucleotides, the CDR3 is TGTGCCAGCAGCCTTGGTGTAGCGGAAAGCACAGATACGCAGTATTTT.

V is TRBV6-4 and J is TRBJ2-3; D may be TRBD2 (6 bases). The CDR3 totals 17 residues. Germline lookup yields CDR1 MRHNA and CDR2 SNTAGT. V was shortened by 0 bases and J by 7 bases, with 20 bases between the two germline ends. CDR3 bases: TGTGCCAGCAGTGACTCCCCCATATGCCGGGAGAGGAATACGCAGTATTTT. It yields the protein CASSDSPICRERNTQYF.

This clone was picked up one time. The chain joins TRBV2 to TRBJ1-1; 7 bases line up with TRBD1. Germline trimming cut 6 bases from V and 1 base from J; bases unmatched to any gene: 2. Germline V CDR1 and CDR2: SNHLY, FYNNEI. CDR3 length equals 13 residues. The CDR3 spells CASSRQGNTEAFF. The CDR3, as DNA: TGTGCCAGCAGCAGACAGGGGAACACTGAAGCTTTCTTT.

The CDR3 DNA reads as TGTGCCAGCAGCTCGCAACAGGGGGCTGGGGAGACCCAGTACTTC. Amino acids: CASSSQQGAGETQYF. V is TRBV11-2 and J is TRBJ2-5; TRBD1 agrees at 9 bases. Germline trimming cut 4 bases from V and 5 bases from J; bases unmatched to any gene: 8. Germline lookup yields CDR1 SGHAT and CDR2 FQNNGV. The CDR3 contains 15 residues.

V gene TRBV4-2 combines with J gene TRBJ1-4, with D unclear. The germline CDR1 and CDR2 sequences are LGHNA and YNFKEQ. V was clipped by 4 bases and J by 7 bases, with 10 bases between them. The CDR3 is 13 residues long. The CDR3 nucleotides read TGTGCCAGCAGCCCCGGGAAGGGTGAAAAACTGTTTTTT. It yields the protein CASSPGKGEKLFF.

The genes are TRBV30 and TRBJ1-5; D not resolved. V gave up 1 base and J gave up 4 bases, with 14 bases separating them. The CDR3 has 15 amino acids. Germline CDR1 and CDR2: GTSNPN and SVGIG (reference sequence). The CDR3 bases are TGTGCCTGGAGTGAGGTACGTGGAGGGAATCAGCCCCAGCATTTT. The encoded protein is CAWSEVRGGNQPQHF.

This chain joins TRBV28 and TRBJ2-7, with D possibly matching TRBD2 (5 bases). V gave up 6 bases and J gave up 0 bases, with 9 bases separating them. The CDR3 covers 13 residues. The germline V gene encodes CDR1 MDHEN and CDR2 SYDVKM. The CDR3 loop is CASRSGSSYEQYF. CDR3 coding DNA: TGTGCCAGCAGGAGTGGGAGCTCCTACGAGCAGTACTTC.

The table lists this clone with a few counts. This rearrangement joins TRBV18 to TRBJ2-1; TRBD1 matches at 8 bases. The V and J ends lost 2 bases and 10 bases, in that order; junction bases with no gene match: 10. Germline V CDR1 and CDR2: KGHSH, LQKENI. The CDR3 runs to 15 residues. CDR3 residues: CASSPMVQGANEQFF. The CDR3 DNA reads as TGTGCCAGCTCACCAATGGTGCAGGGGGCAAACGAGCAGTTCTTC.

This chain uses TRBV2 with TRBJ2-3, with D perhaps matching TRBD1 (6 bases). The CDR3 loop spans 14 amino acids. Germline V gives CDR1 SNHLY, CDR2 FYNNEI. The germline V and J ends were trimmed by 9 bases and 1 base, with 14 bases remaining between them. The chain's CDR3 is CARGAQPGTDTQYF. CDR3 sequence (DNA): TGTGCCAGGGGGGCCCAGCCGGGCACAGATACGCAGTATTTT. Based on the CDR3 plus reference TRBV2 and TRBJ2-3, the full variable domain is EPEVTQTPSHQVTQMGQEVILRCVPISNHLYFYWYRQILGQKVEFLVSFYNNEISEKSEIFDDQFSVERPDGSNFTLKIRSTKLEDSAMYFCARGAQPGTDTQYFGPGTRLTVL.

The chain joins TRBV9 to TRBJ2-7; no firm D call. Germline-derived CDR1 and CDR2 are SGDLS and YYNGEE. The V end was cut by 4 bases, the J end by 0 bases, with 11 bases between. CDR3 length: 14 amino acids. CDR3 nucleotide sequence: TGTGCCAGCAGCTTAACAACCAGCTCCTACGAGCAGTACTTC. Protein: CASSLTTSSYEQYF.

This clone was seen only once. The rearrangement joins TRBV6-1 to TRBJ1-2; TRBD1 aligns across 9 bases. The CDR3 covers 13 residues. The germline CDR1 and CDR2 sequences are MNHNS and SASEGT. V lost 6 bases, J lost 7 bases, and 6 bases stayed unmatched. CDR3 sequence reads: CASREQGASGYTF. Here the CDR3 DNA reads TGTGCCAGCAGGGAACAGGGGGCAAGTGGCTACACCTTC.

The genes are TRBV6-5 and TRBJ1-2; TRBD1 matches at 11 bases. Trimming cost V 3 bases and J 10 bases; bases outside gene matches: 13. Germline V gives CDR1 MNHEY, CDR2 SVGAGI. The CDR3 extends over 16 amino acids. CDR3 protein: CASSYFRSGQGAAYTF. CDR3 DNA: TGTGCCAGCAGTTATTTTCGGTCTGGACAGGGGGCGGCCTACACCTTC.